This T cell receptor beta chain stems from a study of neoadjuvant anti-PD-1 for oral cavity cancer. The V end lost 6 bases, the J end lost 2 bases, and 11 bases lay between the germline ends. The CDR3 sequence is 14 residues long. Germline CDR1 is SNHLY and CDR2 is FYNNEI. Time point described: after neoadjuvant nivolumab, at surgical resection. Sequenced by immunoSEQ multiplex PCR; TCRdb stores in-frame clones only, minus some. The sample includes 25,000 or so clones, 25% to 30% of them seen just once. The material sequenced was tumor tissue, taken after nivolumab (anti-PD-1) treatment. The receptor was isolated from a person between 40 and 79 years old with oral cavity squamous cell carcinoma. The chain combines TRBV2 with TRBJ1-5; D uncertain. The CDR3 DNA is TGTGCCAGCAGGGCCGAAGCAGGCAATCAGCCCCAGCATTTT. The encoded protein is CASRAEAGNQPQHF.